These 24 T cell receptor beta chains originate from one sample sequenced in a study of T cell responses to AZD1222 COVID-19 vaccine. Measured with immunoSEQ multiplex PCR; TCRdb has only the in-frame clones, and not every one. The repertoire consists of about 60,000 clones, with approximately 85% occurring once and the leading ten covering roughly 19%. Sample: peripheral blood, taken on day 0 of MenACWY control vaccination. The receptors stem from an adult in good health.

The rearrangement joins TRBV7-9 to TRBJ1-1; D remains ambiguous. CDR1 SEHNR and CDR2 FQNEAQ come from the germline V gene (reference sequence). V was clipped by 5 bases and J by 3 bases, with 16 bases between them. The CDR3 runs to 15 residues. The CDR3 region is CASSPNPPADTEAFF. The CDR3 DNA is TGTGCCAGCAGCCCAAACCCACCCGCGGACACTGAAGCTTTCTTT. Drawing the rest from reference TRBV7-9 and TRBJ1-1, the complete variable domain is DTGVSQNPRHKITKRGQNVTFRCDPISEHNRLYWYRQTLGQGPEFLTYFQNEAQLEKSRLLSDRFSAERPKGSFSTLEIQRTEQGDSAMYLCASSPNPPADTEAFFGQGTRLTVV.

This CDR3 is CASSDGTAIQHF. In nucleotides, the CDR3 is TGCGCCAGCAGCGACGGGACGGCAATCCAGCATTTT. The chain employs TRBV5-1 and TRBJ1-5; D may be TRBD1 (5 bases). Germline CDR1 is SGHRS and CDR2 is YFSETQ. V was cut by 4 bases and J by 12 bases, with 14 bases left in between. This CDR3 region has 12 residues.

The chain carries TRBV3-1 (or the pseudogene TRBV3-2) and TRBJ2-4; D is perhaps TRBD1 (5 bases). Germline CDR1 reads LGHDT; CDR2 reads YNNKEL (reference sequence). The length of the CDR3 is 14 residues. V lost 1 base to trimming and J lost 7 bases, with 11 bases between them. CDR3 region: CASSQGRGRNIQYF. CDR3 sequence (DNA): TGTGCCAGCAGCCAAGGAAGGGGTAGGAACATTCAGTACTTC.

This sequence joins TRBV9 and TRBJ2-5; 7 nucleotides line up with TRBD2. This CDR3 has 17 residues. V lost 3 bases and J lost 1; bases outside the gene matches: 12. The germline gives CDR1 SGDLS, CDR2 YYNGEE. As DNA, the CDR3 is TGTGCCAGCAGCGCTGGCTGGCTAGCGGACACCCAAGAGACCCAGTACTTC. Residues: CASSAGWLADTQETQYF.

The V and J genes are TRBV9 and TRBJ2-1; the match to TRBD2 covers 10 bases. Germline CDR1 reads SGDLS; CDR2 reads YYNGEE. The CDR3 is 16 residues long. V gave up 2 bases and J gave up 4 bases; unmatched junction bases: 6. CDR3 DNA: TGTGCCAGCAGCGTTACTAGCGGGGAGTCATACAATGAGCAGTTCTTC. Translation: CASSVTSGESYNEQFF.

The chain has TRBV29-1 and TRBJ1-1, with TRBD1 as a possible D gene (6 bases). The CDR3 length is 12 residues. The germline V gene has CDR1 SQVTM and CDR2 ANQGSEA. Trimming stripped 4 bases from V and 2 bases from J, with 8 bases between. The CDR3 bases are TGCAGCGTTGTGACAGGAAACACTGAAGCTTTCTTT. As protein: CSVVTGNTEAFF.

The chain recombines TRBV6-5 with TRBJ2-5, with TRBD1 matching 7 bases. V shed 2 bases and J 5 bases; nucleotides not matched to a gene: 11. The CDR3 extends over 16 amino acids. Looked up from germline, CDR1 is MNHEY and CDR2 is SVGAGI. The CDR3 reads CASSYMAPTGSETQYF. The CDR3 DNA reads as TGTGCCAGCAGTTACATGGCCCCGACAGGGTCGGAGACCCAGTACTTC.

V gene TRBV9 combines with J gene TRBJ2-1, with D possibly being TRBD1 (6 bases). Germline CDR1 is SGDLS and CDR2 is YYNGEE. Trimming took off 3 bases at V and 0 bases at J, with 10 bases between the two ends. CDR3 length equals 15 residues. CDR3 region: CASSARQASYNEQFF. In nucleotides, the CDR3 is TGTGCCAGCAGCGCCCGACAGGCCTCCTACAATGAGCAGTTCTTC.

The chain couples TRBV30 to TRBJ2-5; 10 bases agree with TRBD1. The CDR3 length is 14 residues. CDR1 GTSNPN and CDR2 SVGIG come from the germline V gene (reference sequence). Trimming took 3 bases from V and 4 from J; bases not matched to a gene: 5. The CDR3 DNA follows: TGTGCCTGGAGGGACAGGGGGGCGGGAGAGACCCAGTACTTC. Encoded protein: CAWRDRGAGETQYF.

The gene calls are TRBV24-1 and TRBJ2-1; 15 nucleotides line up with TRBD2. The CDR3 is 16 amino acids. The trim removed 4 bases at V and 8 bases at J, leaving 5 bases unmatched. The germline V gene encodes CDR1 KGHDR and CDR2 SFDVKD. CDR3 in DNA: TGTGCCACCAGTGACCCAGGACTAGCGGGAGGGTATGAGCAGTTCTTC. Translation gives CATSDPGLAGGYEQFF.

The CDR3 nucleotides are TGTGCCAGCAGTCCGCTAGGGGGGGCGCCAGGTACGCAGTATTTT. Translation gives CASSPLGGAPGTQYF. V is TRBV11-2 and J is TRBJ2-3; D possibly corresponds to TRBD2 (7 bases). The CDR3 loop spans 15 amino acids. The V gene's germline CDR1 is SGHAT and CDR2 FQNNGV. V was cut by 6 bases and J by 8 bases, with 21 bases left in between.

This chain uses TRBV4-1 with TRBJ2-1, with 8 bases fitting TRBD2. J gave up 3 bases and V 1 base, and 11 bases lay outside the gene matches. Germline values: CDR1 MGHRA, CDR2 YSYEKL. The CDR3 consists of 18 residues. The CDR3 region has the DNA TGCGCCAGCAGCCAAGGAACCCCGACTAGCGCGAACTACAATGAGCAGTTCTTC. Its protein product is CASSQGTPTSANYNEQFF.

This rearrangement joins TRBV7-2 to TRBJ2-7; possibly TRBD1 for D (5 bases). V was clipped by 1 base and J by 2 bases, with 15 bases between them. Germline V CDR1 and CDR2: SGHTA, FQGNSA. This CDR3 is 16 amino acids long. CDR3 loop: CASSLEGISLTYEQYF. In DNA form, the CDR3 reads TGTGCCAGCAGCTTAGAGGGGATAAGCTTGACCTACGAGCAGTACTTC.

This rearrangement joins TRBV11-2 to TRBJ1-4; D may be TRBD1 (5 bases). Germline CDR1 is SGHAT and CDR2 is FQNNGV. V lost 2 bases, J lost 4 bases, and 11 bases lay in between. This CDR3 is 15 amino acids long. The CDR3 region is CASSLTGTFNEKLFF. The CDR3 DNA follows: TGTGCCAGCAGCTTAACGGGGACCTTTAATGAAAAACTGTTTTTT.

This chain links TRBV6-2 or TRBV6-3 with TRBJ2-2, with TRBD2 identical over 12 bases. V was clipped by 5 bases and J by 7 bases; unmatched bases: 11. Germline V CDR1 and CDR2: MNHEY, SVGEGT. The CDR3 covers 17 residues. The DNA for the CDR3 is TGTGCCAGCAGTAAAACTAGCGGGAGGCCTCGAGACGGGGAGCTGTTTTTT. Translated: CASSKTSGRPRDGELFF.

The chain employs TRBV5-1 and TRBJ1-1, with unresolved D. The germline gives CDR1 SGHRS, CDR2 YFSETQ. V dropped 4 bases and J dropped 5 bases, with 15 bases sitting between them. The CDR3 consists of 14 residues. CDR3: CASSQMGGLTEAFF. The CDR3 DNA reads TGCGCCAGCAGCCAGATGGGAGGATTGACTGAAGCTTTCTTT.

The chain links TRBV10-3 to TRBJ1-6, with D unresolved. The CDR3 covers 14 residues. V lost 7 bases and J lost 5, with 12 bases in between. Germline V gene data show CDR1 as ENHRY and CDR2 as SYGVKD. The DNA for the CDR3 is TGTGCCATCAAGGCAGGAGTCAATAATTCACCCCTCCACTTT. Protein: CAIKAGVNNSPLHF.

V usage is TRBV11-2 and J usage is TRBJ1-4, with D unclear. CDR1 is SGHAT, CDR2 FQNNGV, per germline. V gave up 4 bases and J gave up 8 bases, with 11 bases separating them. CDR3 length equals 13 residues. The CDR3 loop reads CASSSDRAEKLFF. Here the CDR3 DNA reads TGTGCCAGCAGCTCGGACCGCGCAGAAAAACTGTTTTTT.

The chain employs TRBV28 and TRBJ2-6; TRBD1 aligns across 8 bases. The CDR3 runs 15 residues. With 7 bases clipped from V and 3 bases from J, the junction kept 5 bases outside the gene matches. Germline CDR1 reads MDHEN; CDR2 reads SYDVKM. The CDR3 here is CASKTTGDGANVLTF. The CDR3 DNA reads TGTGCCAGCAAAACGACAGGGGATGGGGCCAACGTCCTGACTTTC.

The J gene is TRBJ2-5, the V gene TRBV25-1; D not resolved. Germline V gene lookup returns CDR1 MGHDK and CDR2 SYGVNS. Trimming pared 4 bases from V and 1 base from J, leaving 16 bases between. The CDR3 loop spans 16 amino acids. CDR3: CASSASHIFSQETQYF. CDR3 nucleotide sequence: TGTGCCAGCAGTGCCTCCCACATCTTCTCCCAAGAGACCCAGTACTTC.

The chain is built from TRBV28 and TRBJ1-3; D is unresolved. Germline CDR1 and CDR2: MDHEN and SYDVKM. The CDR3 totals 15 residues. V dropped 5 bases and J dropped 4 bases, with 15 bases sitting between them. The CDR3 is CASSKRVGSGNTIYF. CDR3 nucleotides: TGTGCCAGCAGTAAAAGGGTCGGTTCGGGAAACACCATATATTTT. The full variable domain, rest sourced from reference TRBV28 and TRBJ1-3, is DVKVTQSSRYLVKRTGEKVFLECVQDMDHENMFWYRQDPGLGLRLIYFSYDVKMKEKGDIPEGYSVSREKKERFSLILESASTNQTSMYLCASSKRVGSGNTIYFGEGSWLTVV.

The chain combines TRBV3-1 (or the pseudogene TRBV3-2) with TRBJ2-2; D is possibly TRBD1 (7 bases). The germline gives CDR1 LGHDT, CDR2 YNNKEL (reference sequence). The CDR3 runs to 16 residues. With 1 base removed from V and 6 bases from J, the gap between germline ends came to 15 bases. CDR3 in DNA: TGTGCCAGCAGCCAAGGCAGGGGGGTGTCCGCCGGGGAGCTGTTTTTT. This gives the protein CASSQGRGVSAGELFF.

The V call is TRBV4-2, the J call TRBJ2-7; no clear D. In germline, CDR1 is LGHNA, CDR2 YNFKEQ. V lost 0 bases to trimming and J lost 0 bases, with 9 bases between them. This CDR3 has 15 residues. DNA of the CDR3: TGTGCCAGCAGCCAAGATTTAGTGGACTCCTACGAGCAGTACTTC. This codes for CASSQDLVDSYEQYF.

The genes are TRBV4-3 and TRBJ1-2; D is ambiguous. V was clipped by 0 bases and J by 9 bases, with 8 bases between them. There are 12 residues in the CDR3. In germline, CDR1 is LGHNA, CDR2 YSLEER. The CDR3 loop is CASSQDTESYTF. CDR3 nucleotide sequence: TGCGCCAGCAGCCAAGACACGGAGAGCTACACCTTC.